This T cell receptor (beta chain) was recovered during a study of cytomegalovirus exposure and HLA in healthy donors. Study-level results: Specificity for CMV antigens was confirmed in vitro for a few of the CMV-associated chains. Researchers catalogued over 150 TCR beta chains as cytomegalovirus-associated.

Donors came from a validation cohort of some 110 subjects, distinct from the first 666-subject cohort. Comment on this clone: The antigen is unknown.

CDR3 length equals 14 residues. Trimming took 4 bases from V and 6 from J, leaving 14 bases between them. In germline, CDR1 is SGHNT, CDR2 YYREEE (reference sequence). Sequenced by immunoSEQ multiplex PCR; TCRdb stores in-frame clones only, minus some. Here the sample spans 100,000 to 150,000 clones, 89% being singletons. V is TRBV5-4 and J is TRBJ2-1, with D maybe TRBD1 (6 bases). Specimen: PBMCs. The receptor was derived from a woman in her late teens or twenties in good health and CMV-seronegative. CDR3 loop: CASSMRGRGNEQFF. In DNA, the CDR3 is TGTGCCAGCAGCATGAGGGGGAGAGGCAATGAGCAGTTCTTC.